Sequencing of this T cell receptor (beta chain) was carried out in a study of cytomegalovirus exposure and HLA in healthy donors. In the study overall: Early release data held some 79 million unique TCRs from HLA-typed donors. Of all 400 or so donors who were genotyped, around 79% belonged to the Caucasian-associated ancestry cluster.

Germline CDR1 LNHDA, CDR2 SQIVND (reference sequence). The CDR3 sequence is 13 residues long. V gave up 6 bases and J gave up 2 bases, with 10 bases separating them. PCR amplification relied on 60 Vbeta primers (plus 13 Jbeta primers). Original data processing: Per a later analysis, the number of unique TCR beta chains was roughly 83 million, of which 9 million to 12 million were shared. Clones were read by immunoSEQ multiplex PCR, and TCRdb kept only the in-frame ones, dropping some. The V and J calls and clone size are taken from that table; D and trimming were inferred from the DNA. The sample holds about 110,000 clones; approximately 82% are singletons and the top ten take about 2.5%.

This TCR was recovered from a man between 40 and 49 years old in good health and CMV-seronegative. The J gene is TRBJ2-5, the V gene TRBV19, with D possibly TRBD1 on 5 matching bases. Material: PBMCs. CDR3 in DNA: TGTGCCAGTAGCAATCGACAGCAAGAGACCCAGTACTTC. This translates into CASSNRQQETQYF.